The TCR beta chain under discussion was sequenced for a study of T cell responses to AZD1222 COVID-19 vaccine. Whole-study findings and limits: Most donors were white British, females outnumbered males, and clonal diversity was possibly underestimated.

Germline loops: CDR1 KGHSH, CDR2 LQKENI. The CDR3 is 15 amino acids. Trimming took 0 bases from V and 2 from J; bases not matched to a gene: 0. Profiling relied on immunoSEQ multiplex PCR, and the TCRdb table lists in-frame clones only, not all of them. The sample has 150,000 to 200,000 clones, approximately 90% seen once. Concerning this clone: Its specificity is unknown.

The chain uses TRBV18 and TRBJ2-7, with 11 bases matching TRBD1. This receptor was identified in an adult who received the AZD1222 COVID-19 vaccine. The material sequenced was peripheral blood, taken 28 days after the second AZD1222 dose. CDR3 amino acids: CASSPPGQGAYEQYF. The CDR3 coding sequence is TGTGCCAGCTCACCACCGGGACAGGGGGCCTACGAGCAGTACTTC.